Each of the 26 T cell receptor beta chains below was sequenced from the same sample in a study of tumor-infiltrating lymphocytes in primary liver carcinoma. Co-extraction of RNA and DNA was performed on roughly 20-33 mg of unsorted bulk tissue. Constant-region priming of approximately 500 ng total RNA yielded TCR beta cDNA. Amplification in three nested multiplex PCR rounds with slightly modified ARM-PCR gave rise to TCR beta libraries. The two initial PCR rounds, approximately 10 cycles each, used TRBV1-TRBV30 forward and C-beta reverse primers. TCRdb called the multiplex PCR reads again in MiXCR, with one record for every CDR3 protein. This sample has about 120,000 distinct CDR3 sequences; around two thirds occur once, and the top ten carry over 8%. The sequencing input was tumor-adjacent normal liver tissue. The source of these receptors is a woman in her sixties with primary liver carcinoma and hepatitis B virus infection.

The chain combines TRBV5-1 with TRBJ1-4; 9 bases map to TRBD1. The J segment lost 8 bases and the V segment lost 6 bases, leaving 8 bases of the junction unmatched. The germline gives CDR1 SGHRS, CDR2 YFSETQ. The CDR3 consists of 14 residues. The CDR3 DNA follows: TGCGCCAGCAACTGGGGGACAGGGAAGGAAAAACTGTTTTTT. Amino acids: CASNWGTGKEKLFF. The full variable domain, completed using reference TRBV5-1 and TRBJ1-4, is KAGVTQTPRYLIKTRGQQVTLSCSPISGHRSVSWYQQTPGQGLQFLFEYFSETQRNKGNFPGRFSGRQFSNSRSEMNVSTLELGDSALYLCASNWGTGKEKLFFGSGTQLSVL.

This clonotype was observed at least ten times. The chain has TRBV6-6 and TRBJ2-3, with 14 bases that match TRBD2. The CDR3 totals 17 residues. Germline lookup yields CDR1 MNHNY and CDR2 SVGAGI (reference sequence). Trimming removed 2 bases from V and 3 bases from J; junction bases left unmatched: 4. This CDR3 is CASSYPRLAGGTDTQYF. The CDR3, as DNA: TGTGCCAGCAGTTACCCAAGACTAGCGGGAGGGACAGATACGCAGTATTTT.

About this clonotype: Because it lacks the conserved phenylalanine or tryptophan at the end, this CDR3 is likely a read error. The chain has TRBV30 and TRBJ2-1, with a tentative D call TRBD2 (7 bases). With 4 bases removed from V and 4 bases from J, the gap between germline ends came to 17 bases. The CDR3 runs to 15 residues. Per germline, CDR1 GTSNPN and CDR2 SVGIG (reference sequence). The CDR3 here is CAWIVRGGGYNEQFS. The CDR3 coding sequence is TGTGCCTGGATTGTACGCGGGGGCGGGTACAATGAGCAGTTCTCC.

To note about this clonotype: With a much larger clone just one base away, this may be a read error. This chain joins TRBV14 and TRBJ2-7; D uncertain. The V gene lost 7 bases and the J gene lost 3 bases, with 10 bases spanning the gap. Germline lookup yields CDR1 SGHDN and CDR2 FVKESK. This CDR3 has 12 residues. In DNA, the CDR3 is TGTGCCAGCAACCACCTAGGCTACGAGCAGTACTTC. Translating it yields CASNHLGYEQYF. Using reference TRBV14 and TRBJ2-7 for the parts outside the CDR3, the full variable domain is EAGVTQFPSHSVIEKGQTVTLRCDPISGHDNLYWYRRVMGKEIKFLLHFVKESKQDESGMPNNRFLAERTGGTYSTLKVQPAELEDSGVYFCASNHLGYEQYFGPGTRLTVT.

This clonotype was found many times. The chain employs TRBV28 and TRBJ2-1; 8 bases match TRBD2. Losses at the gene ends were 4 bases for V and 0 bases for J; bases not matched to a gene: 2. Per the germline V gene, CDR1 is MDHEN and CDR2 is SYDVKM. The CDR3 runs to 15 residues. CDR3 protein: CASSSSGSSYNEQFF. CDR3 sequence (DNA): TGTGCCAGCAGTTCCAGCGGGAGCTCCTACAATGAGCAGTTCTTC.

Comments on this clonotype: Because the CDR3 is missing its conserved closing phenylalanine or tryptophan, this is likely a read error. The rearrangement uses TRBV11-2 and TRBJ1-6, with TRBD1 as a possible D gene (5 bases). Germline loops: CDR1 SGHAT, CDR2 FQNNGV. This CDR3 region has 15 residues. CDR3 sequence (DNA): TGTGTCAGCAGTTTAGAAACAGGAGGCAATTCACCCCTCCACCTT. Translation: CVSSLETGGNSPLHL.

The V gene is TRBV4-2, the J gene TRBJ2-2; 9 bases are shared with TRBD2. CDR3 size: 18 residues. CDR1 is LGHNA and CDR2 is YNFKEQ in the germline V gene. Trimming removed 2 bases from V and 5 bases from J; junction bases left unmatched: 12. CDR3 loop: CASSQPSGLAGVTGELFF. For the CDR3, the DNA is TGTGCCAGCAGCCAACCCTCAGGATTAGCGGGAGTAACCGGGGAGCTGTTTTTT.

Turning to this clonotype: Germline and junction disagree at one end, which may indicate a read error. The chain joins TRBV29-1 to TRBJ1-1; TRBD1 matches at 7 bases. The CDR3 totals 17 residues. Germline CDR1 SQVTM, CDR2 ANQGSEA. CDR3 in DNA: TGTAGCATTGACAGGGAGGGGCCAACGGTCTTGAACACTGAAGCTTTCTTT. This encodes CSIDREGPTVLNTEAFF.

Of note for this clonotype: Germline and junction disagree at one end, which may indicate a read error. The chain carries TRBV6-5 and TRBJ2-1; the match to TRBD1 covers 10 bases. Germline V lookup: CDR1 MNHEY, CDR2 SVGAGI. The CDR3 covers 15 residues. The CDR3 reads CARRTRDRGGNEQFF. CDR3 in DNA: TGTGCCCGCAGGACGAGGGACAGGGGAGGGAATGAGCAGTTCTTC.

This clonotype has more than one count but fewer than ten. The chain joins TRBV5-1 to TRBJ1-2; TRBD1 agrees at 8 bases. Per germline, CDR1 SGHRS and CDR2 YFSETQ. This CDR3 is built from 15 residues. V was pared by 0 bases and J by 9 bases, with 10 bases of the junction left unmatched. CDR3 amino acids: CASSLDGGRGQSYTF. CDR3 nucleotides: TGCGCCAGCAGCTTGGACGGTGGCAGGGGGCAGAGCTACACCTTC.

A note on this clonotype: A much larger clonotype is one base distant, so this may be a read error. The CDR3 region is CVSSYRRNSGNTIYF. Written as DNA, the CDR3 is TGTGTCAGCAGTTATCGGCGCAACTCTGGAAACACCATATATTTT. V is TRBV6-5 and J is TRBJ1-3, with no clear D. The CDR3 spans 15 residues. Germline V gene lookup returns CDR1 MNHEY and CDR2 SVGAGI.

V gene TRBV6-2 or TRBV6-3 combines with J gene TRBJ2-7; no reliable D call. V was shortened by 1 base and J by 3 bases, with 7 bases between the two germline ends. Germline loops: CDR1 MNHEY, CDR2 SVGEGT. The length of the CDR3 is 13 residues. CDR3 DNA: TGTGCCAGCAGTTACTATGAGGACTACGAGCAGTACTTC. Its protein product is CASSYYEDYEQYF.

There are many counts of this clonotype. J is TRBJ2-5 and V is TRBV10-3; maybe TRBD2 (6 bases). Germline lookup yields CDR1 ENHRY and CDR2 SYGVKD. This CDR3 is built from 13 residues. V lost 8 bases and J 4 bases, leaving 14 bases between the germline ends. The CDR3 bases are TGTGCCATCTCCGGGGGAGAGGGAGAGACCCAGTACTTC. Protein product: CAISGGEGETQYF.

As to this clonotype: The conserved closing phenylalanine or tryptophan is absent in this CDR3, likely reflecting a read error. The chain carries TRBV6-1 and TRBJ2-1; 11 nucleotides agree with TRBD2. The germline CDR1 and CDR2 sequences are MNHNS and SASEGT. CDR3 length: 15 residues. The V gene end was trimmed by 7 bases and the J gene end by 9 bases; junction bases not matched to a gene: 11. The CDR3 loop is CASTMVLAGEGEQFC. The CDR3 nucleotides are TGTGCCAGCACCATGGTACTAGCGGGAGAGGGTGAGCAGTTCTGC.

J is TRBJ2-1 and V is TRBV29-1; D gene uncertain. In germline, CDR1 is SQVTM, CDR2 ANQGSEA. The CDR3 has 12 amino acids. V lost 7 bases and J 5 bases, leaving 12 bases between the germline ends. The CDR3 DNA sequence: TGCAGCGCTGACGGGCTGAACAATGAGCAGTTCTTC. Amino acids: CSADGLNNEQFF.

Concerning this clonotype itself: A much bigger clone sits one base away, suggesting this may be a read error. The chain is built from TRBV5-1 and TRBJ2-1; D gene uncertain. V was shortened by 0 bases and J by 9 bases, with 13 bases between the two germline ends. Germline V CDR1 and CDR2: SGHRS, YFSETQ. The CDR3 loop spans 14 amino acids. Written as DNA, the CDR3 is TGCGCCAGCAGCTTGGGGCGGAAGATGGGTGAGCAGTTCTTC. It translates to CASSLGRKMGEQFF.

Comments on this clonotype: The conserved phenylalanine or tryptophan normally closing the CDR3 is absent here, so this likely arose from a read error. The chain combines TRBV11-2 with TRBJ2-7; 9 bases map to TRBD2. Germline V gene lookup returns CDR1 SGHAT and CDR2 FQNNGV. V dropped 6 bases and J dropped 7; count of bases not matched to a gene: 19. The CDR3 is 17 residues long. CDR3 in DNA: TGTGCCAGCAGTTACAACCAGCCGGGACTAGCTGGCGGGGAGCAGTACCTC. Residues: CASSYNQPGLAGGEQYL.

This clonotype has more than one count but fewer than ten. This chain uses TRBV19 with TRBJ2-2; tentatively, D is TRBD2 (5 bases). The V end was cut by 6 bases, the J end by 5 bases, with 13 bases between. Germline values: CDR1 LNHDA, CDR2 SQIVND (reference sequence). This CDR3 is 14 amino acids long. CDR3 sequence: CASSRLGETGELFF. As DNA, the CDR3 is TGTGCCAGTAGCAGACTCGGGGAGACCGGGGAGCTGTTTTTT.

In regard to this clonotype: This may be a read error, as it is one base from a much larger clone. The V and J genes are TRBV6-5 and TRBJ1-6, with unresolved D. Germline assignment: CDR1 MNHEY and CDR2 SVGAGI. This CDR3 contains 16 residues. CDR3: CASSKQSAIYNSPLPF. The CDR3 nucleotides read TGTGCCAGCAGTAAACAGTCTGCCATATATAATTCACCCCTCCCCTTT.

In the case of this clonotype: A read error is likely, as this CDR3 ends without the conserved phenylalanine or tryptophan. This chain connects TRBV28 to TRBJ2-1; 10 bases map to TRBD2. Germline values: CDR1 MDHEN, CDR2 SYDVKM. The CDR3 is made up of 17 amino acids. The chain's CDR3 is CAGSALKGLAIYNEQFL. CDR3 nucleotide sequence: TGTGCCGGCAGTGCGTTGAAGGGACTAGCGATCTACAATGAGCAGTTCTTA.

In its sample, this clonotype was seen a few times. Just one base apart from a much larger clone, this may be a read error. This chain connects TRBV10-1 to TRBJ1-1; 8 bases are shared with TRBD1. This CDR3 is 13 amino acids long. From germline, CDR1 is WNHNN and CDR2 SYGVQD (reference sequence). The chain's CDR3 is CASSGQVNAEAFF. The DNA for the CDR3 is TGCGCCAGCTCGGGACAGGTGAACGCTGAAGCTTTCTTT.

A remark on this clonotype: The germline gene is not matched at one end of the junction; a read error may be the cause. The CDR3 spells CVSRTGGSTYEQYF. As DNA, the CDR3 is TGTGTCAGCAGAACAGGGGGGTCCACCTACGAGCAATACTTC. This rearrangement joins TRBV6-2 or TRBV6-3 to TRBJ2-7; 8 nucleotides line up with TRBD1. This CDR3 has 14 amino acids. Germline V CDR1 and CDR2: MNHEY, SVGEGT.

Details on this clonotype: Compared with germline, one end of the junction differs, possibly owing to a read error. The chain employs TRBV6-1 and TRBJ1-5; the D gene is possibly TRBD1 (5 bases). The CDR3 totals 16 residues. Per germline, CDR1 MNHNS and CDR2 SASEGT. As DNA, the CDR3 is TGTGCCAGCAGTTCCAAGGGGAAATATGGCAATCAGCCTCAGCATTTT. Translated: CASSSKGKYGNQPQHF.

The chain has TRBV12-3 or TRBV12-4 and TRBJ2-7; 8 bases agree with TRBD2. CDR3 length equals 15 residues. Here the CDR3 reads CYSSLGVGRANEQYF. The CDR3 DNA reads TGTTACAGCAGTTTAGGAGTCGGGAGGGCCAACGAGCAGTACTTC.

Points on this clonotype: One junction end disagrees with the germline gene, perhaps due to a read error. The chain employs TRBV11-1 and TRBJ2-1, with 9 positions matching TRBD1. The J call is uncertain, as TRBJ2-7 better fits the DNA end. CDR3 length: 15 residues. Germline CDR1 is SGHAT and CDR2 is FQDESV (reference sequence). This CDR3 reads CANSYRDRVVDEQYF. The CDR3 DNA sequence: TGTGCCAACAGCTACCGGGACAGGGTCGTCGATGAGCAGTACTTC.

Remarks on this clonotype: Mismatch with germline at one junction end may stem from a read error. The V call is TRBV13, the J call TRBJ2-1, with D possibly being TRBD2 (5 bases). Germline CDR1 is PRHDT and CDR2 is FYEKMQ (reference sequence). The CDR3 contains 19 residues. The CDR3 spells CASSSRPDSNGDSYNEQFF. The CDR3 DNA is TGTGCTAGCAGCTCACGCCCTGATTCTAACGGGGACTCCTACAATGAGCAGTTCTTC.